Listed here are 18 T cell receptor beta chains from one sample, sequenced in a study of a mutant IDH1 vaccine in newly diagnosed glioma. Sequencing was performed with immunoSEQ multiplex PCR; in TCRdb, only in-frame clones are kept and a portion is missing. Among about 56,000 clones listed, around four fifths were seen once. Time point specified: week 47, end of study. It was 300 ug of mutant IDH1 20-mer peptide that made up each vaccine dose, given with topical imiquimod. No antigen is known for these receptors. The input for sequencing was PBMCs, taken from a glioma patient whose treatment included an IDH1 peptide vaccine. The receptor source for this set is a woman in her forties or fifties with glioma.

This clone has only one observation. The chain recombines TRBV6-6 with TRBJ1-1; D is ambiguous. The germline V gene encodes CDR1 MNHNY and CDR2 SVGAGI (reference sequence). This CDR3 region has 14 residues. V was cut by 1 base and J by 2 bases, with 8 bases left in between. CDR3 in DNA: TGTGCCAGCAGTTACTATCCGGGCAACACTGAAGCTTTCTTT. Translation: CASSYYPGNTEAFF.

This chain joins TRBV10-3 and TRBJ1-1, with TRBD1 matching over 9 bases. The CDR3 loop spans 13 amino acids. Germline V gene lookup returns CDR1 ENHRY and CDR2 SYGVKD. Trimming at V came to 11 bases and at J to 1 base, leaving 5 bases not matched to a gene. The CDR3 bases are TGTGCCTCGGACAGGGGAGAGAACACTGAAGCTTTCTTT. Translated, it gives CASDRGENTEAFF.

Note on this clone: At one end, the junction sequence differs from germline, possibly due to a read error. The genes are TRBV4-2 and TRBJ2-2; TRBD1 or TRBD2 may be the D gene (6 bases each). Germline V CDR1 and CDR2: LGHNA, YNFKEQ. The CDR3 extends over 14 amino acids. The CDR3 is CASSPEGETGGLFF. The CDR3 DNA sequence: TGTGCCAGCAGCCCTGAGGGGGAAACCGGGGGGCTGTTTTTT.

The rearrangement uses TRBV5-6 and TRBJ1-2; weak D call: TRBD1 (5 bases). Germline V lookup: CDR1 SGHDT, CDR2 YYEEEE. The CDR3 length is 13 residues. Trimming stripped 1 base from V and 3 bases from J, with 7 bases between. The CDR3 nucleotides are TGTGCCAGCAGCTTGTTAGGGGACTATGGCTACACCTTC. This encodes CASSLLGDYGYTF.

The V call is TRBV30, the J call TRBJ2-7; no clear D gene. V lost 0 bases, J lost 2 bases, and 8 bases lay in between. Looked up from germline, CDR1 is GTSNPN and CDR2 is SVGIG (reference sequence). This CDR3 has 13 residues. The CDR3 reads CAWSVLSPYEQYF. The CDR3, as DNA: TGTGCCTGGAGTGTACTAAGCCCCTACGAGCAGTACTTC.

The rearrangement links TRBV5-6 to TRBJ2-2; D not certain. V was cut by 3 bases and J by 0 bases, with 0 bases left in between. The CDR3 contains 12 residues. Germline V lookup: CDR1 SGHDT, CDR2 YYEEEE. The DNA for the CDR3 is TGTGCCAGCAGCTCGAACACCGGGGAGCTGTTTTTT. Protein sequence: CASSSNTGELFF.

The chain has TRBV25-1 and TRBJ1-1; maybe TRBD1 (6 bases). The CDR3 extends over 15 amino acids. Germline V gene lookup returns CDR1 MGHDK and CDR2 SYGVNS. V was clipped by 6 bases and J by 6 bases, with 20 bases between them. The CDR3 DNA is TGTGCCAGCAGGACCTCAGACAGGAGAGACCCTGAAGCTTTCTTT. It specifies CASRTSDRRDPEAFF.

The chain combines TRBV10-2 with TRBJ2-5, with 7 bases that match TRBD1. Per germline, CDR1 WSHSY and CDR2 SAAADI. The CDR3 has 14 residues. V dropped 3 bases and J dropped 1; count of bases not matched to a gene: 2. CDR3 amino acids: CASSEGTVQETQYF. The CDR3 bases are TGCGCCAGCAGTGAAGGGACAGTCCAAGAGACCCAGTACTTC.

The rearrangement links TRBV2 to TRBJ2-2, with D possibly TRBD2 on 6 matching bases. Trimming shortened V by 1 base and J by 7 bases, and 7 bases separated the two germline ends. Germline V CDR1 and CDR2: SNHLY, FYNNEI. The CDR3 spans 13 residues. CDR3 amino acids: CASSEGGVGELFF. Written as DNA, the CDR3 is TGTGCCAGCAGTGAAGGGGGGGTCGGGGAGCTGTTTTTT. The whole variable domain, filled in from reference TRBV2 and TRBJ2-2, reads EPEVTQTPSHQVTQMGQEVILRCVPISNHLYFYWYRQILGQKVEFLVSFYNNEISEKSEIFDDQFSVERPDGSNFTLKIRSTKLEDSAMYFCASSEGGVGELFFGEGSRLTVL.

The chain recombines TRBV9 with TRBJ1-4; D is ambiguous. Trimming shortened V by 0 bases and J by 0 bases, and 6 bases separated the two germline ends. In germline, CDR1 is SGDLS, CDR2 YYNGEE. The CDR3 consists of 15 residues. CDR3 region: CASSVGRATNEKLFF. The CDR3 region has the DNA TGTGCCAGCAGCGTAGGTCGTGCAACTAATGAAAAACTGTTTTTT.

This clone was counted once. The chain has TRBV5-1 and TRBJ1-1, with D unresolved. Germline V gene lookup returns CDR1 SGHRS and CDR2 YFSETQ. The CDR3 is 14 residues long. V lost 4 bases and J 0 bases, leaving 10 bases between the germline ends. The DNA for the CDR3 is TGCGCCAGCAGCCCCCTCAACGTGAACACTGAAGCTTTCTTT. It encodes CASSPLNVNTEAFF.

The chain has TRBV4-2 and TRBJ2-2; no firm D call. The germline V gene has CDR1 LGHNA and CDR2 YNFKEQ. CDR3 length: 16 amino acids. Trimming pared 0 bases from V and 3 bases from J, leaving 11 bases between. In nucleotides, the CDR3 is TGTGCCAGCAGCCAAGACAAAGCGTTGGACACCGGGGAGCTGTTTTTT. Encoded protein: CASSQDKALDTGELFF.

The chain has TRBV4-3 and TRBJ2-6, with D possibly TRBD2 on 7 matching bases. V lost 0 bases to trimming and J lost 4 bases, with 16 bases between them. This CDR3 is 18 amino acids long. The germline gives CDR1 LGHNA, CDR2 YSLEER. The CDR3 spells CASSQDLRGAAGANVLTF. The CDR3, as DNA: TGCGCCAGCAGCCAAGATCTTCGGGGGGCGGCCGGGGCCAACGTCCTGACTTTC.

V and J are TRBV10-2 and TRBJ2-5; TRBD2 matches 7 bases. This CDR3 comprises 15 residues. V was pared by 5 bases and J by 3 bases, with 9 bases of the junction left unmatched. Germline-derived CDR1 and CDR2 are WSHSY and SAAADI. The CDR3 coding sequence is TGCGCCAGCAGTCCGGACTTAGCGGGCAAAGAGACCCAGTACTTC. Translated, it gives CASSPDLAGKETQYF.

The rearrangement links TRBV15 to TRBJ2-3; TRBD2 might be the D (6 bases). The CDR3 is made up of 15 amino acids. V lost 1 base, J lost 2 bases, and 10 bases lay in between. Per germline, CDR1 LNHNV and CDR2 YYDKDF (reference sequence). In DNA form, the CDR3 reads TGTGCCACCAGCAGAGGGGGGACTTACACAGATACGCAGTATTTT. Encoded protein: CATSRGGTYTDTQYF.

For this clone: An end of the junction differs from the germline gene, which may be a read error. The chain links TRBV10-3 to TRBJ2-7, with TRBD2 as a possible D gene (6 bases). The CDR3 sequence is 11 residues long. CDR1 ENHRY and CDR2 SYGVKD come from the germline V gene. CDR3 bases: TGTGCCATCAGTGAGTCGAGACTAGTGGAATTC. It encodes CAISESRLVEF.

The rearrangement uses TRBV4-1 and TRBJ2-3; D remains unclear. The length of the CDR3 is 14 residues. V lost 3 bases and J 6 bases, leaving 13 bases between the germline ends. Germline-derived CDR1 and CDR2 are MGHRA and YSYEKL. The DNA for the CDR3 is TGCGCCAGCAGCCAGCCCGTTAACCAGGATACGCAGTATTTT. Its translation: CASSQPVNQDTQYF.

CDR3 sequence (DNA): TGTGCCAGCAGTGGGACTATGTCAGGGGAGCAGTACTTC. Protein sequence: CASSGTMSGEQYF. This chain joins TRBV2 and TRBJ2-7, with a possible D match to TRBD2 (6 bases). Germline V gene lookup returns CDR1 SNHLY and CDR2 FYNNEI. Trimming took off 4 bases at V and 7 bases at J, with 14 bases between the two ends. This CDR3 is 13 amino acids long.